These 19 T cell receptor beta chains originate from one sample sequenced in a study of T cells in Graves' hyperthyroidism and ophthalmopathy. RNA transcripts gave rise to amplified TCR beta CDR3 regions. A first-round RT-PCR of the TCR CDR3 used the HTBI primer set. MiXCR, applied by TCRdb to the multiplex PCR reads, yields one record per CDR3 protein. The sample lists roughly 93,000 distinct CDR3 sequences, roughly 39% seen once, with around 9.6% in the top ten. Sequencing input: peripheral blood or thyroid tissue (not recorded which). Receptors were obtained from a woman in her 30s with Graves' hyperthyroidism.

Ten or more counts support this clonotype. This chain uses TRBV12-3 or TRBV12-4 with TRBJ2-5; D ambiguous. Trimming took 3 bases from V and 3 from J, leaving 8 bases between them. CDR3 length: 13 amino acids. CDR3 residues: CASSFGGKETQYF. CDR3 coding DNA: TGTGCCAGCAGTTTTGGCGGAAAAGAGACCCAGTACTTC.

Remarks on this clonotype: Germline and junction disagree at one end, which may indicate a read error. The chain employs TRBV7-8 and TRBJ1-2; D is unclear. CDR3 length: 13 amino acids. Germline V gives CDR1 SGHVS, CDR2 FQNEAQ. The CDR3 nucleotides are TGTGCCGGCAGCTCCAGCGTCCTCTATGGGTACACCTTC. Protein sequence: CAGSSSVLYGYTF. Based on the CDR3 plus reference TRBV7-8 and TRBJ1-2, the full variable domain is GAGVSQSPRYKVAKRGQDVALRCDPISGHVSLFWYQQALGQGPEFLTYFQNEAQLDKSGLPSDRFFAERPEGSVSTLKIQRTQQEDSAVYLCAGSSSVLYGYTFGSGTRLTVV.

Comments on this clonotype: One junction end does not reproduce the germline sequence, and a read error may be involved. The chain joins TRBV6-5 to TRBJ1-1; TRBD1 might be the D (6 bases). Germline-derived CDR1 and CDR2 are MNHEY and SVGAGI. The CDR3 is made up of 14 amino acids. The CDR3 bases are TGTGTCAGCATTGTCGGGGGCCCGAACACTGAAGCTTTCTTT. This gives the protein CVSIVGGPNTEAFF.

The rearrangement uses TRBV11-2 and TRBJ1-4; TRBD1 is a possible D gene (5 bases). V was trimmed by 5 bases and J by 8 bases, leaving 21 bases between them. CDR1 is SGHAT, CDR2 FQNNGV, per germline. The CDR3 is 16 residues long. CDR3 in amino acids: CASSQEVGTGGEKLFF. In nucleotides, the CDR3 is TGTGCCAGCAGCCAAGAGGTGGGGACGGGAGGCGAAAAACTGTTTTTT.

The J gene is TRBJ2-7, the V gene TRBV7-3; 11 bases fit TRBD1. The CDR3 has 13 amino acids. From germline, CDR1 is SGHTA and CDR2 FQGTGA. V lost 4 bases, J lost 6 bases, and 2 bases stayed unmatched. The CDR3 region is CASSWDRGSEQYF. The CDR3 DNA sequence: TGTGCCAGCAGCTGGGACAGGGGGTCCGAGCAGTACTTC.

The rearrangement links TRBV20-1 to TRBJ2-5; D is perhaps TRBD1 (5 bases). The CDR3 totals 14 residues. Trimming pared 0 bases from V and 3 bases from J, leaving 11 bases between. Per the germline V gene, CDR1 is DFQATT and CDR2 is SNEGSKA (reference sequence). CDR3 DNA: TGCAGTGCTAGAGATCGGCAGGGCGAAGAGACCCAGTACTTC. Residues: CSARDRQGEETQYF.

This clonotype was picked up a small number of times. This chain connects TRBV7-9 to TRBJ2-7; perhaps TRBD2 as D (5 bases). The CDR3 loop spans 16 amino acids. CDR1 and CDR2 from the germline V gene are SEHNR and FQNEAQ (reference sequence). Between the trimmed V and J ends, which lost 6 bases and 0 bases, there was a span of 18 bases. CDR3 nucleotide sequence: TGTGCCAGCAGTACTCCCGGAGAGGGTCTCTCCTACGAGCAGTACTTC. It encodes CASSTPGEGLSYEQYF.

The gene calls are TRBV20-1 and TRBJ2-5; weak D call: TRBD2 (6 bases). Germline V gene sequence: CDR1 DFQATT, CDR2 SNEGSKA (reference sequence). V was trimmed by 4 bases and J by 5 bases, leaving 11 bases between them. There are 12 residues in the CDR3. The CDR3 sequence: CSAMRDWETQYF. CDR3 DNA sequence: TGCAGTGCTATGAGGGACTGGGAGACCCAGTACTTC.

As to this clonotype: The junction shows a germline mismatch at one end, possibly a read error. The V call is TRBV15, the J call TRBJ2-7; D perhaps matches TRBD2 (6 bases). CDR1 and CDR2 (germline): LNHNV, YYDKDF (reference sequence). CDR3 size: 17 residues. The CDR3 DNA follows: TGTGCCACCAGCAGTCCACTCTCGGCGGGACCCACCTACAAGCAGTACTTC. It translates to CATSSPLSAGPTYKQYF.

This clonotype was seen a handful of times. V is TRBV28 and J is TRBJ1-1; the match to TRBD1 covers 7 bases. Losses at the gene ends were 1 base for V and 5 bases for J; bases not matched to a gene: 4. This CDR3 is built from 14 residues. CDR1 is MDHEN, CDR2 SYDVKM, per germline. This CDR3 is CASSLSSTGTEAFF. As DNA, the CDR3 is TGTGCCAGCAGTTTATCCTCGACAGGGACTGAAGCTTTCTTT.

The chain recombines TRBV24-1 with TRBJ1-2, with TRBD1 matching over 9 bases. Per germline, CDR1 KGHDR and CDR2 SFDVKD. The CDR3 has 14 amino acids. V was clipped by 4 bases and J by 7 bases; unmatched bases: 6. The CDR3 nucleotides read TGTGCCACCAGTGAGGCCGGGACAGGGCTTGGCTACACCTTC. This translates into CATSEAGTGLGYTF.

The CDR3 reads CASSWPGQEGTNEKLFF. CDR3 DNA sequence: TGTGCCAGCAGTTGGCCGGGACAGGAGGGCACTAATGAAAAACTGTTTTTT. The V call is TRBV6-5, the J call TRBJ1-4, with TRBD1 identical over 8 bases. In germline, CDR1 is MNHEY, CDR2 SVGAGI. CDR3 size: 17 residues. V shed 4 bases, J shed 2 bases, and the junction held 9 bases outside the gene matches.

The CDR3 reads CATSDSDRGSPLHF. CDR3 coding DNA: TGTGCCACCAGTGATTCGGACAGGGGATCACCCCTCCACTTT. This sequence joins TRBV24-1 and TRBJ1-6, with 9 bases fitting TRBD1. The V and J ends lost 2 bases and 10 bases, in that order; junction bases with no gene match: 2. Germline loops: CDR1 KGHDR, CDR2 SFDVKD. CDR3 length: 14 residues.

The chain links TRBV6-5 to TRBJ1-6, with 9 bases lining up with TRBD1. Germline lookup yields CDR1 MNHEY and CDR2 SVGAGI. With 5 bases clipped from V and 7 bases from J, the junction kept 9 bases outside the gene matches. This CDR3 is 16 amino acids long. This chain's CDR3 is CASSGHGTGSNSPLHF. The CDR3 DNA is TGTGCCAGCAGTGGACACGGGACAGGGTCGAATTCACCCCTCCACTTT.

Concerning this clonotype: A much larger clone lies one base from this, so it may be a read error. The V call is TRBV4-1, the J call TRBJ1-1, with D tentatively TRBD1 (6 bases). The CDR3 runs 15 residues. Germline V gene data show CDR1 as MGHRA and CDR2 as YSYEKL. The chain's CDR3 is CASSHPLQGNIEAFF. The CDR3, as DNA: TGCGCCAGCAGCCACCCCCTCCAGGGGAACATTGAAGCTTTCTTT.

This clonotype has at least ten counts. The rearrangement links TRBV6-6 to TRBJ1-2; a possible D gene is TRBD1 (6 bases). Germline CDR1 and CDR2: MNHNY and SVGAGI (reference sequence). V was shortened by 7 bases and J by 2 bases, with 11 bases between the two germline ends. CDR3 length: 13 residues. CDR3 nucleotides: TGTGCCAGCACCACGACAGGAAACTATGGCTACACCTTC. Protein product: CASTTTGNYGYTF.

This clonotype was found many times. Here the CDR3 reads CASTASQGASTGELFF. The CDR3 DNA reads as TGTGCCAGCACTGCCTCACAGGGGGCAAGCACCGGGGAGCTGTTTTTT. The rearrangement uses TRBV2 and TRBJ2-2, with 9 bases lining up with TRBD1. CDR3 size: 16 residues. Germline V gene data show CDR1 as SNHLY and CDR2 as FYNNEI. With V trimmed by 7 bases and J by 4 bases, 10 bases remained unmatched.

The rearrangement uses TRBV15 and TRBJ2-7; either TRBD1 or TRBD2 may supply D (5 bases each). Germline V gene sequence: CDR1 LNHNV, CDR2 YYDKDF (reference sequence). This CDR3 is built from 15 residues. V was shortened by 3 bases and J by 5 bases, with 17 bases between the two germline ends. CDR3 coding DNA: TGTGCCACCAGCAGCTCACGGTCTGGGGGTCACGAGCAGTACTTC. This encodes CATSSSRSGGHEQYF.

With regard to this clonotype: A much larger clone differs by one base, so this may be a read error. The chain couples TRBV7-9 to TRBJ2-2; tentative D call: TRBD2 (5 bases). The CDR3 runs 12 residues. CDR1 and CDR2 (germline): SEHNR, FQNEAQ (reference sequence). The CDR3: CASSFFTGELVF. The CDR3 DNA sequence: TGTGCCAGCAGCTTTTTCACCGGGGAGCTGGTTTTT.